This T cell receptor (beta chain) was sequenced in a study of blood T cell repertoires in COVID-19. Study-wide context: Acute and convalescent COVID-19 specimens originated in the United States, Italy and Spain. Sample material is recorded as cDNA or gDNA derived from T cells, B-cell-depleted T cells, or PBMCs.

Authors' analysis steps: From reference gene primer amplification, estimates of nucleated cell counts were derived. Method: immunoSEQ multiplex PCR; TCRdb's copy keeps in-frame clones and lacks some. That table supplies the V and J calls and clone size; D and trimming were determined from the DNA. The sample lists 200,000 or so clones; around 85% were seen once. The CDR3 spans 15 residues. The germline V gene encodes CDR1 MNHNS and CDR2 SASEGT. Trimming cost V 2 bases and J 4 bases; bases outside gene matches: 7. The clonotype originates from a human donor with active or convalescent COVID-19. The donor label of this sample is uncertain. Sample: peripheral blood. This chain links TRBV6-1 with TRBJ2-5; 7 bases are shared with TRBD2. The chain's CDR3 is CASSERAGDPETQYF. CDR3 in DNA: TGTGCCAGCAGTGAACGGGCGGGAGACCCAGAGACCCAGTACTTC.